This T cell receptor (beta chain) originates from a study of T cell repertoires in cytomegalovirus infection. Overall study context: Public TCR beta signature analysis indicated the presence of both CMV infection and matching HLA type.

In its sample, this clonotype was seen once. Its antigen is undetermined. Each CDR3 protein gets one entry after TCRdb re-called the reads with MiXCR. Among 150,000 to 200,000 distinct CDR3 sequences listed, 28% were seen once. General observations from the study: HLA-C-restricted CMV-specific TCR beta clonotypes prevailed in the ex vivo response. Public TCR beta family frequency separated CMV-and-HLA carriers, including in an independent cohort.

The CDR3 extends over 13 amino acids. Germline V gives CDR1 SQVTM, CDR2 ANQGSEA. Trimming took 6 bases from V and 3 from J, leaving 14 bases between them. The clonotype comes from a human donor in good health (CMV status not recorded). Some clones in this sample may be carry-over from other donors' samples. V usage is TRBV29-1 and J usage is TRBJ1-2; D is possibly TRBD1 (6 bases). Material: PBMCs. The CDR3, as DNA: TGCAGCGTGGGGGCCCCGGGGGACTATGGCTACACCTTC. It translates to CSVGAPGDYGYTF.